This TCR beta chain was retrieved from a study of cytotoxic CD8 clonotypes in ibrutinib-treated CLL (dated by TCRdb to about 2021). With regard to the full study: In this cohort, around 15 patients were treatment-naive and about ten were relapsed/refractory, while roughly 18 had unmutated IGHV. Responses were partial in 25 or so patients and complete in 2; after median 68 months follow-up, some 15 stayed in remission and 12 progressed. The response samples were drawn at a median of around eleven months into treatment, with a range of roughly 6 to 40 months. On average, each sample had about 250,000 productive templates and more than 75,000 productive rearrangements. Of the 80 to 95 participants in the trial, about two dozen had longitudinal samples available. Cryopreserved peripheral blood mononuclear cells were collected before treatment, at response, and at either disease progression or sustained remission. Beyond this particular receptor, the publication reports: At baseline, clonality was higher than in age-matched healthy donors and showed a strong correlation with circulating CD8+ T-cell counts. Public clonotypes were found to be uncommon and were observed to contract or remain stable during treatment; the increase in clonality was shown to reflect expansion of private clonotypes at ibrutinib response. Sampling times were not matched between sustained-remission and progressing patients, and lymph node repertoires were not studied. At ibrutinib response clonality went up, during sustained remission it held steady, and at progression it dropped back toward baseline.

Points on this clone: It has no known antigen specificity. No base-level quality is on record; no much larger clone is a single base apart.

Approximately 2 micrograms of genomic DNA were extracted from cryopreserved PBMCs for TCR beta library preparation. Longitudinal blood samples from CLL patients receiving ibrutinib monotherapy were subjected to high-throughput TCR beta sequencing. The patients took part in an open-label, single-center phase 2 trial of ibrutinib monotherapy. Trimming takes 6 bases from V and 2 bases from J, and the germline ends sit 11 bases apart. Including the terminal cysteine and phenylalanine, the CDR3 comprises 12 residues. The only DNA kept is the CDR3, 36 bases in frame from the first base. CDR1 SQVTM and CDR2 ANQGSEA were looked up in the germline V gene. Each clonotype received, on average, roughly 9.6x coverage in deep resolution sequencing performed on a MiSeq, where the target depth lay between 1 in 1 million and 1 in 200,000 T cells. The immunoSEQ hsTCRB Kit was used to generate TCR beta libraries. The published analysis was carried out like this. ImmunoSEQ Data Assistant and ImmunoSEQ Analyzer were used for data analysis, and V, D and J genes were assigned according to IMGT definitions. Clonality was computed as one minus normalized Shannon entropy of productive rearrangement frequencies, ranging from 0 to 1. Only overrepresented clonotypes making up at least 0.05% of the repertoire of each patient were included in the public clonotype analysis. About a dozen age-matched healthy donor repertoires from immuneACCESS served as clonality controls. TCRdb provides this immuneACCESS table in a form limited to in-frame rearrangements. Some clones are lacking; in checked studies, under half of them reflect an unresolved V gene, and why the rest are absent is not known. D and trimming come from the DNA, and the V and J calls and clone size come from that table. This sample is represented by approximately 32,000 clones; about 47% of them were singletons. About 20% of the sample is taken by the ten largest.

The source of this sequence is a human donor with chronic lymphocytic leukemia. The rearrangement joined TRBV29-1 to TRBJ2-7, and TRBD1 may be the D gene, going by 6 matching bases. The material was PBMCs, obtained before ibrutinib treatment. The DNA is TGCAGCGTGACGGGACAAACCTACGAGCAGTACTTC. Translated, this gives CSVTGQTYEQYF.